The 2 T cell receptor beta chains listed next were all sequenced from one sample in a study of T cell repertoires in cytomegalovirus infection. TCRdb recomputed calls from the reads with MiXCR, one row per CDR3 protein. This table holds hundreds of thousands of distinct CDR3 sequences, under 40% found once. Specimen: PBMCs. The receptors here all came from a human donor in good health (CMV status not recorded). Some clones in this sample may be carry-over from other donors' samples.

This clonotype was observed a few times. This chain links TRBV29-1 with TRBJ2-7; D remains ambiguous. The CDR3 runs to 11 residues. Germline V gives CDR1 SQVTM, CDR2 ANQGSEA. V lost 7 bases, J lost 6 bases, and 13 bases lay in between. The CDR3 region has the DNA TGCAGCGCCAGTGCTATTACCGAGCAGTACTTC. Translation: CSASAITEQYF.

Notes on this clonotype: This sequence may be a read error, since a much larger clone differs from it by one base. The chain joins TRBV7-8 to TRBJ1-1; D is possibly TRBD1 (5 bases). Per germline, CDR1 SGHVS and CDR2 FQNEAQ. The CDR3 is 13 amino acids. CDR3 sequence (DNA): TGTTCCAGCAGCAAAGACAGGAACACTGAAGCTTTCTTT. It encodes CSSSKDRNTEAFF.